This entry features one T cell receptor beta chain sequence. The sample originates from a study of blood T cell repertoires in COVID-19. For the study at large: Collection of acute and convalescent COVID-19 samples took place in the United States, Italy and Spain.

Between the trimmed V and J ends, which lost 7 bases and 2 bases, there was a span of 23 bases. Per germline, CDR1 SGHDN and CDR2 FVKESK. This CDR3 is 17 amino acids long. Followed longitudinally, the Seattle patients had been enrolled during active infection. Generated by immunoSEQ multiplex PCR, the TCRdb table keeps only in-frame clones and is missing some. The table has fewer than 80,000 clones, approximately 86% seen once. The gene calls are TRBV14 and TRBJ1-2, with no clear D. This clonotype originated in an older man with COVID-19, enrolled during active disease. The sample taken for sequencing was peripheral blood. This CDR3 reads CASNYSPGELKNYGYTF. Here the CDR3 DNA reads TGTGCCAGCAACTACTCCCCCGGGGAGCTGAAGAACTATGGCTACACCTTC.